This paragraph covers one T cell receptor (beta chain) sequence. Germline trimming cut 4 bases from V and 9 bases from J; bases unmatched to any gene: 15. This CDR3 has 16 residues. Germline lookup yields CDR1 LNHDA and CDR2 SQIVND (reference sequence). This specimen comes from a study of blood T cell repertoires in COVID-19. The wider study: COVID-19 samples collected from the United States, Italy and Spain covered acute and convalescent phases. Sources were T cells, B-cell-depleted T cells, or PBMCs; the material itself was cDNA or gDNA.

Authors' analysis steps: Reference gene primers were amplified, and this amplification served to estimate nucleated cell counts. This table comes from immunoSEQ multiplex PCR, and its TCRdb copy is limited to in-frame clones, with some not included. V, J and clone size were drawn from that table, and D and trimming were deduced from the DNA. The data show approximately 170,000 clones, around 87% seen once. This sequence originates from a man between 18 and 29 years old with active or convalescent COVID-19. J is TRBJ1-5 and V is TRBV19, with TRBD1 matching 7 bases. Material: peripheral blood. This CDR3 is CASSTLEGARSSPQHF. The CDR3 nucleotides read TGTGCCAGTAGTACCCTCGAGGGGGCTCGAAGTTCGCCCCAGCATTTT. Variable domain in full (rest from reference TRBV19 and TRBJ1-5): DGGITQSPKYLFRKEGQNVTLSCEQNLNHDAMYWYRQDPGQGLRLIYYSQIVNDFQKGDIAEGYSVSREKKESFPLTVTSAQKNPTAFYLCASSTLEGARSSPQHFGDGTRLSIL.